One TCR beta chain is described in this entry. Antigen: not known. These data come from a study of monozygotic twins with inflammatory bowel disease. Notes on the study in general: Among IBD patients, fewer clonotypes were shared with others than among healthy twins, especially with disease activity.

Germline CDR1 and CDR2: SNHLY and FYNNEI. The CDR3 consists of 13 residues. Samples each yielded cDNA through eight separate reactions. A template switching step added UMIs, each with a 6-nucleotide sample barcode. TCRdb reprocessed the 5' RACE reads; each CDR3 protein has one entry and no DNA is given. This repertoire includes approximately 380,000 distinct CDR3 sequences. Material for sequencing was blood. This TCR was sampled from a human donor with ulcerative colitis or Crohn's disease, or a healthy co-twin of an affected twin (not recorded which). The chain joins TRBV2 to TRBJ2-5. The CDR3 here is CASSVDYQETQYF. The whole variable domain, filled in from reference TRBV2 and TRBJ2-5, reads EPEVTQTPSHQVTQMGQEVILRCVPISNHLYFYWYRQILGQKVEFLVSFYNNEISEKSEIFDDQFSVERPDGSNFTLKIRSTKLEDSAMYFCASSVDYQETQYFGPGTRLLVL.